The T cell receptor (beta chain) under discussion was sequenced for a study of T cell repertoires in cytomegalovirus infection. Overall study: HLA-C-restricted CMV epitopes, recently identified, and well-studied HLA-B-restricted ones were used by the study. Study-wide findings and caveats: HLA-C-restricted CMV-specific TCR beta clonotypes prevailed in the ex vivo response.

In its sample, this clonotype was seen a few times. Its specificity is unknown. From the reads, TCRdb called clonotypes with MiXCR, one entry per CDR3 protein. The table records about 770,000 distinct CDR3 sequences, under 35% of them present only once. The CDR3 is 14 residues long. Germline CDR1 and CDR2: SQVTM and ANQGSEA. V was clipped by 4 bases and J by 2 bases, with 9 bases between them. The sequencing used cultured CD8+ T cells from PBMCs, collected from culture after CMV antigen stimulation. This clonotype was obtained from a human donor in good health (CMV status not recorded). Some clones in this sample may be carry-over from other donors' samples. V and J are TRBV29-1 and TRBJ2-6, with D perhaps TRBD2 (5 bases). CDR3 region: CSVVPGAGANVLTF. The CDR3 DNA follows: TGCAGCGTTGTACCCGGGGCTGGGGCCAACGTCCTGACTTTC. Together with reference TRBV29-1 and TRBJ2-6, the CDR3 gives the full variable domain: SAVISQKPSRDICQRGTSLTIQCQVDSQVTMMFWYRQQPGQSLTLIATANQGSEATYESGFVIDKFPISRPNLTFSTLTVSNMSPEDSSIYLCSVVPGAGANVLTFGAGSRLTVL.